These 28 T cell receptor beta chains were all obtained from the same sample, sequenced in a study of response to subunit inactivated influenza vaccine. Using its own MiXCR run on the RT-PCR reads, TCRdb lists one record per CDR3 protein. The profile shows about 650,000 distinct CDR3 sequences, 14% of them singletons. The sequences come from PBMCs from blood, collected around 14 days before vaccination. These TCRs come from a man in his forties or fifties who received an inactivated influenza vaccine.

The J gene is TRBJ1-6, the V gene TRBV28; D is perhaps TRBD1 (5 bases). Per germline, CDR1 MDHEN and CDR2 SYDVKM. The V gene lost 4 bases and the J gene lost 5 bases, with 18 bases spanning the gap. There are 17 residues in the CDR3. The DNA of the CDR3 is TGTGCCAGCAGTTCCCCAGGACGTGGGGGTAATAATTCACCCCTCCACTTT. Its protein is CASSSPGRGGNNSPLHF.

V usage is TRBV24-1 and J usage is TRBJ2-2; 7 bases align to TRBD2. V shed 6 bases, J shed 3 bases, and the junction held 12 bases outside the gene matches. CDR3 length: 17 residues. CDR1 is KGHDR, CDR2 SFDVKD, per germline. This CDR3 is CATSSSVTGGHTGELFF. In DNA, the CDR3 is TGTGCCACCAGTTCATCGGTCACGGGAGGCCACACCGGGGAGCTGTTTTTT.

This clonotype was counted at least ten times. V and J are TRBV28 and TRBJ2-1; D possibly corresponds to TRBD1 (6 bases). Per the germline V gene, CDR1 is MDHEN and CDR2 is SYDVKM. Trimming removed 6 bases at V and 4 bases at J, with 16 bases between. This CDR3 has 15 residues. CDR3 region: CASRTGSTPYNEQFF. DNA of the CDR3: TGTGCCAGCAGGACAGGCTCAACCCCATACAATGAGCAGTTCTTC.

The chain combines TRBV20-1 with TRBJ2-7; maybe TRBD1 (6 bases). CDR1 and CDR2 (germline): DFQATT, SNEGSKA (reference sequence). Trimming cost V 6 bases and J 0 bases, with 12 bases left between them. CDR3 length equals 13 residues. This CDR3 is CSAEDSPSYEQYF. As DNA, the CDR3 is TGCAGTGCCGAGGACAGTCCCTCCTACGAGCAGTACTTC.

This clonotype turned up a few times. V and J are TRBV12-3 or TRBV12-4 and TRBJ2-3; 8 nucleotides agree with TRBD2. V was pared by 6 bases and J by 0 bases, with 5 bases of the junction left unmatched. The CDR3 runs 15 residues. CDR3 region: CASRILAASTDTQYF. CDR3 sequence (DNA): TGTGCCAGCAGAATACTAGCGGCTAGCACAGATACGCAGTATTTT.

This clonotype was seen more than once but under ten times. The J gene is TRBJ2-1, the V gene TRBV6-4; the D gene is possibly TRBD2 (6 bases). V lost 0 bases, J lost 5 bases, and 11 bases lay in between. The CDR3 is 15 residues long. The germline CDR1 and CDR2 sequences are MRHNA and SNTAGT. The CDR3 here is CASSDSPGSNNEQFF. The CDR3 region has the DNA TGTGCCAGCAGTGACTCACCCGGGAGTAACAATGAGCAGTTCTTC.

There are many counts of this clonotype. The chain combines TRBV7-9 with TRBJ2-4; D gene uncertain. Trimming removed 0 bases from V and 6 bases from J, with 6 bases in between. This CDR3 is 13 amino acids long. Germline values: CDR1 SEHNR, CDR2 FQNEAQ (reference sequence). This CDR3 reads CASSLASRNIQYF. CDR3 DNA: TGTGCCAGCAGCTTAGCCAGTAGAAACATTCAGTACTTC.

This clonotype was counted a few times. This CDR3 reads CSGIRGGQGVTDTQYF. DNA for the CDR3: TGCAGTGGCATCAGAGGAGGCCAGGGGGTCACAGATACGCAGTATTTT. This chain connects TRBV20-1 to TRBJ2-3; 7 positions agree with TRBD1. V lost 7 bases and J lost 2; bases outside the gene matches: 15. Per germline, CDR1 DFQATT and CDR2 SNEGSKA (reference sequence). This CDR3 is built from 16 residues.

The chain joins TRBV7-9 to TRBJ2-3; D perhaps matches TRBD2 (5 bases). Trimming took off 5 bases at V and 2 bases at J, with 17 bases between the two ends. Germline CDR1 reads SEHNR; CDR2 reads FQNEAQ (reference sequence). The length of the CDR3 is 16 residues. DNA for the CDR3: TGTGCCAGCAGCGAGGGAGACCCGCGCCCCACAGATACGCAGTATTTT. It specifies CASSEGDPRPTDTQYF. The full variable domain, rest sourced from reference TRBV7-9 and TRBJ2-3, is DTGVSQNPRHKITKRGQNVTFRCDPISEHNRLYWYRQTLGQGPEFLTYFQNEAQLEKSRLLSDRFSAERPKGSFSTLEIQRTEQGDSAMYLCASSEGDPRPTDTQYFGPGTRLTVL.

This clonotype was seen only once. V and J are TRBV30 and TRBJ2-1, with 9 bases aligning to TRBD2. This CDR3 has 14 amino acids. V was clipped by 0 bases and J by 11 bases; unmatched bases: 8. Germline CDR1 GTSNPN, CDR2 SVGIG (reference sequence). CDR3 DNA sequence: TGTGCCTGGAGTGTAAATCTAGCGGGGTACCAGCAGTTCTTC. Protein sequence: CAWSVNLAGYQQFF.

This clonotype has at least ten counts. This chain joins TRBV12-3 or TRBV12-4 and TRBJ2-1; 10 bases match TRBD1. There are 15 residues in the CDR3. With V trimmed by 4 bases and J by 3 bases, 3 bases remained unmatched. The CDR3 sequence: CASSSGTGVYNEQFF. CDR3 nucleotide sequence: TGTGCCAGCAGTTCCGGGACAGGGGTCTACAATGAGCAGTTCTTC.

V gene TRBV19 combines with J gene TRBJ2-7, with TRBD2 matching over 14 bases. CDR3 length equals 17 residues. V lost 6 bases, J lost 3 bases, and 10 bases stayed unmatched. Germline V gives CDR1 LNHDA, CDR2 SQIVND (reference sequence). CDR3 sequence: CASSQTSGRAFNYEQYF. CDR3 coding DNA: TGTGCCAGTAGCCAGACTAGCGGGAGGGCCTTTAACTACGAGCAGTACTTC.

The chain couples TRBV7-6 to TRBJ2-7; a possible D gene is TRBD2 (6 bases). Deletions cut 5 bases from V and 3 bases from J, with 17 bases between. The V gene's germline CDR1 is SGHVS and CDR2 FNYEAQ. The CDR3 loop spans 15 amino acids. CDR3 loop: CASSKAEGFRYEQYF. The DNA of the CDR3 is TGTGCCAGCAGCAAGGCGGAGGGGTTTCGCTACGAGCAGTACTTC.

The chain joins TRBV5-1 to TRBJ1-6; 7 bases line up with TRBD1. CDR1 is SGHRS, CDR2 YFSETQ, per germline. Trimming took 0 bases from V and 4 from J; bases not matched to a gene: 7. The CDR3 runs to 17 residues. The CDR3 spells CASSLGASGQYNSPLHF. CDR3 nucleotide sequence: TGCGCCAGCAGCTTGGGAGCCTCGGGACAGTATAATTCACCCCTCCACTTT. Complete variable domain (other parts from reference TRBV5-1 and TRBJ1-6): KAGVTQTPRYLIKTRGQQVTLSCSPISGHRSVSWYQQTPGQGLQFLFEYFSETQRNKGNFPGRFSGRQFSNSRSEMNVSTLELGDSALYLCASSLGASGQYNSPLHFGNGTRLTVT.

The chain couples TRBV25-1 to TRBJ1-1, with TRBD1 matching over 7 bases. In germline, CDR1 is MGHDK, CDR2 SYGVNS. The CDR3 is 15 residues long. J gave up 4 bases and V 2 bases, and 7 bases lay outside the gene matches. The CDR3 DNA is TGTGCCAGCAGTGAACAAGGGGGCTTTTCCACTGAAGCTTTCTTT. Translating gives CASSEQGGFSTEAFF.

The chain employs TRBV7-9 and TRBJ2-5; no clear D. Germline V CDR1 and CDR2: SEHNR, FQNEAQ (reference sequence). V was shortened by 2 bases and J by 2 bases, with 12 bases between the two germline ends. This CDR3 comprises 15 residues. The CDR3 spells CASSLRRHKQETQYF. CDR3 sequence (DNA): TGTGCCAGCAGCTTACGCCGACATAAACAAGAGACCCAGTACTTC.

This clonotype was detected only a few times. CDR3 in DNA: TGCAGTGCTAGAGTCCGGGACAGGGGGCGGATGTGGAGTGAGCAGTTCTTC. Amino acids: CSARVRDRGRMWSEQFF. The chain joins TRBV20-1 to TRBJ2-1, with 12 bases matching TRBD1. The CDR3 has 17 amino acids. Germline V CDR1 and CDR2: DFQATT, SNEGSKA (reference sequence). Losses at the gene ends were 1 base for V and 9 bases for J; bases not matched to a gene: 13.

This clonotype has ten or more counts. The chain uses TRBV10-3 and TRBJ2-1; no clear D. The CDR3 covers 15 residues. Per germline, CDR1 ENHRY and CDR2 SYGVKD. Deletions cut 0 bases from V and 6 bases from J, with 12 bases between. CDR3 amino acids: CAISESSTPFNEQFF. The CDR3 nucleotides are TGTGCCATCAGTGAGTCGAGTACGCCTTTCAATGAGCAGTTCTTC.

The rearrangement links TRBV12-3 or TRBV12-4 to TRBJ1-4, with 10 bases aligning to TRBD1. The CDR3 loop spans 14 amino acids. V lost 2 bases, J lost 7 bases, and 1 base stayed unmatched. As DNA, the CDR3 is TGTGCCAGCAGTTTAAGGACAGGGGGTGAAAAACTGTTTTTT. It translates to CASSLRTGGEKLFF.

The rearrangement joins TRBV6-1 to TRBJ2-7, with TRBD1 matching 10 bases. This CDR3 has 16 residues. V lost 6 bases and J lost 1; bases outside the gene matches: 9. Germline CDR1 reads MNHNS; CDR2 reads SASEGT. CDR3 residues: CASSPSGQGRSYEQYF. As DNA, the CDR3 is TGTGCCAGCAGCCCCTCGGGACAGGGGAGATCCTACGAGCAGTACTTC.

This clonotype was seen many times. The chain joins TRBV7-9 to TRBJ2-7, with D tentatively TRBD2 (6 bases). Trimming removed 2 bases at V and 1 base at J, with 9 bases between. The V gene's germline CDR1 is SEHNR and CDR2 FQNEAQ (reference sequence). The CDR3 spans 14 residues. This CDR3 is CASSLPGSSYEQYF. In DNA form, the CDR3 reads TGTGCCAGCAGCTTACCCGGGAGTTCCTACGAGCAGTACTTC.

This clonotype came up many times. V is TRBV28 and J is TRBJ2-1; D remains ambiguous. Germline V gives CDR1 MDHEN, CDR2 SYDVKM. Trimming stripped 5 bases from V and 7 bases from J, with 9 bases between. The CDR3 is 12 residues long. The CDR3 sequence is CASSASRNEQFF. The DNA for the CDR3 is TGTGCCAGCAGTGCTTCTAGGAATGAGCAGTTCTTC.

The rearrangement uses TRBV7-2 and TRBJ2-7; unclear D gene. V lost 4 bases, J lost 0 bases, and 13 bases lay in between. Germline V lookup: CDR1 SGHTA, CDR2 FQGNSA. The length of the CDR3 is 15 residues. The CDR3 DNA is TGTGCCAGCAGCTCCGACATATTCCCCTCCTACGAGCAGTACTTC. Protein sequence: CASSSDIFPSYEQYF. Full variable domain (outside the CDR3, taken from reference TRBV7-2 and TRBJ2-7): GAGVSQSPSNKVTEKGKDVELRCDPISGHTALYWYRQSLGQGLEFLIYFQGNSAPDKSGLPSDRFSAERTGGSVSTLTIQRTQQEDSAVYLCASSSDIFPSYEQYFGPGTRLTVT.

V usage is TRBV19 and J usage is TRBJ1-1; D unclear. The germline CDR1 and CDR2 sequences are LNHDA and SQIVND (reference sequence). CDR3 length: 14 residues. V gave up 5 bases and J gave up 1 base, with 11 bases separating them. The CDR3 DNA follows: TGTGCCAGTAGTGCCCAGAGGAAGAACACTGAAGCTTTCTTT. Protein: CASSAQRKNTEAFF.

In its sample, this clonotype was seen a few times. CDR3 coding DNA: TGTGCCAGCAGCAGTCGGACGGGGTTAGGTTCCAATGAGCAGTTCTTC. Translating gives CASSSRTGLGSNEQFF. The chain uses TRBV7-2 and TRBJ2-1, with D possibly TRBD2 on 5 matching bases. The germline V and J ends were trimmed by 5 bases and 6 bases, with 20 bases remaining between them. This CDR3 region has 16 residues. CDR1 and CDR2 (germline): SGHTA, FQGNSA.

This clonotype was seen only a few times. This sequence joins TRBV5-1 and TRBJ1-2; D is perhaps TRBD1 (6 bases). V was shortened by 7 bases and J by 4 bases, with 14 bases between the two germline ends. The CDR3 runs 13 residues. Germline values: CDR1 SGHRS, CDR2 YFSETQ. DNA for the CDR3: TGCGCCAGCGGCCCACAGGGCTCCTATGGCTACACCTTC. As protein: CASGPQGSYGYTF.

This clonotype was counted many times. CDR3 nucleotides: TGCGCCAGCAGCCAAGAGTCGTGGCCACTAGCGGGCACCGGGGGTCCAGATACGCAGTATTTT. This codes for CASSQESWPLAGTGGPDTQYF. The V call is TRBV4-1, the J call TRBJ2-3, with 9 bases that match TRBD2. V shed 0 bases, J shed 4 bases, and the junction held 20 bases outside the gene matches. Germline V gene sequence: CDR1 MGHRA, CDR2 YSYEKL. The CDR3 is 21 residues long.

This clonotype was seen a few times. The rearrangement joins TRBV7-9 to TRBJ2-1; D gene uncertain. Looked up from germline, CDR1 is SEHNR and CDR2 is FQNEAQ (reference sequence). The CDR3 has 15 residues. V shed 6 bases and J shed 7 bases, with 19 bases lying between them. Written as DNA, the CDR3 is TGTGCCAGCAGTTTTGTCCCGGGCCTAGGGAATGAGCAGTTCTTC. Residues: CASSFVPGLGNEQFF.